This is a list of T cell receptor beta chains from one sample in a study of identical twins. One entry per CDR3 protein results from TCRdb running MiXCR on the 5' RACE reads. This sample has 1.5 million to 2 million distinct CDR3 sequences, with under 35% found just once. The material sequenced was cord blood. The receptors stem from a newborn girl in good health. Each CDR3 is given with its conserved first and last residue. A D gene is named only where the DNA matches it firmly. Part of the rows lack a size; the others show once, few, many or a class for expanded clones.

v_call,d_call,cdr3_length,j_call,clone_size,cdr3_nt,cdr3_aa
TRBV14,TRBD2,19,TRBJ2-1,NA,TGTGCCAGCAGCCCCCTTACCCGACTAGCGGGCGCCTCCTACAATGAGCAGTTCTTC,CASSPLTRLAGASYNEQFF
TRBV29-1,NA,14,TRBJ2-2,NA,TGCAGCGTCCTAACTAGTTCGAACACCGGGGAGCTGTTTTTT,CSVLTSSNTGELFF
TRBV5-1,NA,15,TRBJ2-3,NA,TGCGCCAGCAGCTTCCCGGGACGTTCCACAGATACGCAGTATTTT,CASSFPGRSTDTQYF
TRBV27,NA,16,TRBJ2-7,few,TGTGCCAGCAGCTCAACCGGTGGGTGGGTTACCTACGAGCAGTACTTC,CASSSTGGWVTYEQYF
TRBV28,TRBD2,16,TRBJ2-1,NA,TGTGCCAGCAGTGCCCTTAGCGGGGCCCCCTACAATGAGCAGTTCTTC,CASSALSGAPYNEQFF
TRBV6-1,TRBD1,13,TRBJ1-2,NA,TGTGCCACCCGGACAGGGAAGGTCTATGGCTACACCTTC,CATRTGKVYGYTF
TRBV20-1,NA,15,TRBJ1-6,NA,TGCAGTGCTAGCTCGGGGGGCTCCTATAATTCACCCCTCCACTTT,CSASSGGSYNSPLHF
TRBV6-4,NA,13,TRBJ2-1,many,TGTGCCAGCAGTGACTTTCTAGGAAATGAGCAGTTCTTC,CASSDFLGNEQFF
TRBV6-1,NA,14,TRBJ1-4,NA,TGTGCCAGCACCCAGGGGACTTGGGGAGAAAAACTGTTTTTT,CASTQGTWGEKLFF
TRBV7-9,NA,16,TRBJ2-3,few,TGTGCCAGCAGCTTGGCTAGCCTTTCTAGCACAGATACGCAGTATTTT,CASSLASLSSTDTQYF
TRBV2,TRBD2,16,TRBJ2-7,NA,TGCGCCAGCAGTTACCGGACTAGCGGGGGTCAAGAGGCCCAGTACTTC,CASSYRTSGGQEAQYF
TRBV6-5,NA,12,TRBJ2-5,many,TGTGCCAGCAGTTACCAGGGAGAGACCCAGTACTTC,CASSYQGETQYF
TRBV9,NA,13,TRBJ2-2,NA,TGTGCCAGCAGCCGGGGCCTCACCGGGGAGCTGTTTTTT,CASSRGLTGELFF
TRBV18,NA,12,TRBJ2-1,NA,TGTGCCAGCTCACCTGGGACGACCGAGCCGTTCTTC,CASSPGTTEPFF
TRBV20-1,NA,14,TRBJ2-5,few,TGCAGTGCGGGCCTACTAGCTGCCCAAGAGACCCAGTACTTC,CSAGLLAAQETQYF
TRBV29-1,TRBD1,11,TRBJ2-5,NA,TGCAGCGTCTGGACAGGGAATGAGCAGTACTTC,CSVWTGNEQYF
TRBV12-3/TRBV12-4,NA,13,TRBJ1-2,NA,TGTGCCAGCAGTTTCATGACAGGCTATGGCTACACCTTC,CASSFMTGYGYTF
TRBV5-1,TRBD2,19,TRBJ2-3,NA,TGCGCCAGCAGCTTGGTGTCTAGCGGACAAATAATCGCCCCAGATACGCAGTATTTT,CASSLVSSGQIIAPDTQYF
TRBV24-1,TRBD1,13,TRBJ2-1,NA,TGTGCCACCAGTGACCCGGGACAGGGAGGGAAGTTCTTC,CATSDPGQGGKFF
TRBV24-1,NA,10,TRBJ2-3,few,TGTGCCACCAGTGACTCCAGGGTGTATTTT,CATSDSRVYF
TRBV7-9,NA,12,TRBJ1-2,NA,TGTGCCAGCAGCTTCGCGAGGAGCGGCTACACCTTC,CASSFARSGYTF
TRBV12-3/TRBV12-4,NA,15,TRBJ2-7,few,TGTGCCACCGGTCAGGGTTTTTTTTTTCCCTACGAGCAGTACTTC,CATGQGFFFPYEQYF
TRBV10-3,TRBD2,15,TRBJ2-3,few,TGTGCCATCAGTGAGCTGCTAGCGGACACAGATACGCAGTATTTT,CAISELLADTDTQYF
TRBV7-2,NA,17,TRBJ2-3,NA,TGTGCCAGCAGCTTAGCTACGGGGTGGGGCGGCACAGATACGCAGTATTTT,CASSLATGWGGTDTQYF
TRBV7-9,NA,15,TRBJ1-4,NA,TGTGCCAGCAGCGGAATAGGAGGGGCGCAGGAAAAACTGTTTTTT,CASSGIGGAQEKLFF
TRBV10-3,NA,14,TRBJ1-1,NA,TGTGCCATCAGTGGAGACTTTGGGAACACTGAAGCTTTCTTT,CAISGDFGNTEAFF
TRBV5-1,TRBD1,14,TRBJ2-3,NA,TGCGCCAGCAGCGTGGGACAGGGGGAGAATACGCAGTATTTT,CASSVGQGENTQYF
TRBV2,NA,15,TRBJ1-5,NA,TGTGCCAGCAGTGCCGGGCAGGGGTTTGGTCAGCCCCAGCATTTT,CASSAGQGFGQPQHF
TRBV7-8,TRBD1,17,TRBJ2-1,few,TGTGCCAGCAGCCCGCCACCGTGGACAGGCATCAACAATGAGCAGTTCTTC,CASSPPPWTGINNEQFF
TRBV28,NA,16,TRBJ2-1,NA,TGTGCCAGCAGGGGGGTTAAAACTAGCTGGCACAATGAGCAGTTCTTC,CASRGVKTSWHNEQFF